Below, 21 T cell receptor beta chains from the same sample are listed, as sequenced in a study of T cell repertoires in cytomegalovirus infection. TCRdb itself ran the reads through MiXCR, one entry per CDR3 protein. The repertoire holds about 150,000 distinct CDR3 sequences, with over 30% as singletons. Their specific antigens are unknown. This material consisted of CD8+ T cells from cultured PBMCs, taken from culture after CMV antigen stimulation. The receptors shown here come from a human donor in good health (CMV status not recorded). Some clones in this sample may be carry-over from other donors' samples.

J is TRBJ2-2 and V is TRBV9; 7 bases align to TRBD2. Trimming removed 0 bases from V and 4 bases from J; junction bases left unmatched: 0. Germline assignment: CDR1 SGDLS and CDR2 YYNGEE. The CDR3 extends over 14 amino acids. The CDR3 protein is CASSVGGGTGELFF. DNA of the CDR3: TGTGCCAGCAGCGTAGGCGGGGGCACCGGGGAGCTGTTTTTT.

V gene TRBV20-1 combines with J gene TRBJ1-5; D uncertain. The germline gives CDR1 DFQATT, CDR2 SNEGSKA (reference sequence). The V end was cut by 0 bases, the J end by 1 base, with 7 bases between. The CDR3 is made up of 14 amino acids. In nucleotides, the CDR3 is TGCAGTGCTAGAGAGGAGTCGAGCAATCAGCCCCAGCATTTT. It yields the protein CSAREESSNQPQHF.

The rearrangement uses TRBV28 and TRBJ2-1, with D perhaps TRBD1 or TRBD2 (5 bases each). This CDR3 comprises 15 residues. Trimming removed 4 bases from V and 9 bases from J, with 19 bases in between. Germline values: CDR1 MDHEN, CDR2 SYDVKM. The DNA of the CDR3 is TGTGCCAGCAGTTCTACAACGGGGCCGGCGAGTGAGCAGTTCTTC. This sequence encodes CASSSTTGPASEQFF. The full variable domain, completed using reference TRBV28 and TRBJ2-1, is DVKVTQSSRYLVKRTGEKVFLECVQDMDHENMFWYRQDPGLGLRLIYFSYDVKMKEKGDIPEGYSVSREKKERFSLILESASTNQTSMYLCASSSTTGPASEQFFGPGTRLTVL.

This CDR3 reads CSVEGGTSFNYNEQFF. As DNA, the CDR3 is TGCAGCGTTGAAGGGGGCACTTCCTTTAACTACAATGAGCAGTTCTTC. V usage is TRBV29-1 and J usage is TRBJ2-1; TRBD1 is a possible D gene (5 bases). CDR1 SQVTM and CDR2 ANQGSEA come from the germline V gene. V lost 1 base and J 3 bases, leaving 16 bases between the germline ends. The CDR3 extends over 16 amino acids.

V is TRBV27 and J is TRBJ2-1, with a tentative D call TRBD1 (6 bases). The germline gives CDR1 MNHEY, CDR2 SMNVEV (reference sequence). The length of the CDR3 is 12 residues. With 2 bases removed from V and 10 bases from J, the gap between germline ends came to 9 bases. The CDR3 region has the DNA TGTGCCAGCAGTTTACAGGGGAGAGAGCAGTTCTTC. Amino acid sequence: CASSLQGREQFF.

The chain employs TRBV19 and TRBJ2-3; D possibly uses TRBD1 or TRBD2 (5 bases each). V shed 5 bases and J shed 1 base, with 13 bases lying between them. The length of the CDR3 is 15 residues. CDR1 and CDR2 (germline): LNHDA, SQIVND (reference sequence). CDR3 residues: CASSSGAIGTDTQYF. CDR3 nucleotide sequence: TGTGCCAGTAGTTCCGGGGCGATCGGCACAGATACGCAGTATTTT. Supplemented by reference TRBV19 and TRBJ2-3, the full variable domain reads DGGITQSPKYLFRKEGQNVTLSCEQNLNHDAMYWYRQDPGQGLRLIYYSQIVNDFQKGDIAEGYSVSREKKESFPLTVTSAQKNPTAFYLCASSSGAIGTDTQYFGPGTRLTVL.

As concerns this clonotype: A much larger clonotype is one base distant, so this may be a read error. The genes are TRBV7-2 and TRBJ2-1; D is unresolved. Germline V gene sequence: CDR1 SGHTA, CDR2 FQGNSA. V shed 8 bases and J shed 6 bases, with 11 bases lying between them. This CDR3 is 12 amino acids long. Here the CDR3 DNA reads TGTGCCAGCGGCTCCTCCCGCAATGAGCAGTTCTTC. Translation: CASGSSRNEQFF.

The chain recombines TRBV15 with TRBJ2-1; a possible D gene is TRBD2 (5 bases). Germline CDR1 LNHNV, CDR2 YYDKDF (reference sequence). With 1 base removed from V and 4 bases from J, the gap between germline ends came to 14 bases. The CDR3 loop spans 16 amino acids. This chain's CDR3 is CATSRALRGHYNEQFF. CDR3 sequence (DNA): TGTGCCACCAGCAGAGCTCTCCGGGGTCATTACAATGAGCAGTTCTTC.

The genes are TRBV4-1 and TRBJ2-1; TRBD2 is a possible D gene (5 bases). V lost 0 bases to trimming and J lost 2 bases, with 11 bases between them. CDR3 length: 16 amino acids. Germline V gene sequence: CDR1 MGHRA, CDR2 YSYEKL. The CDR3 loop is CASSQDRGPAYNEQFF. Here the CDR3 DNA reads TGCGCCAGCAGCCAAGATCGAGGGCCCGCCTACAATGAGCAGTTCTTC.

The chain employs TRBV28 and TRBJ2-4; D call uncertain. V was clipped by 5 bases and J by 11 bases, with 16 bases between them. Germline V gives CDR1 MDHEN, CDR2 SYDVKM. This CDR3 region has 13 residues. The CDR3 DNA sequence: TGTGCCAGCAGTCCCCCGGGCGGTAGTGTTCAGTACTTC. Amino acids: CASSPPGGSVQYF. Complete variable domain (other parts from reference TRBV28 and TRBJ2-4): DVKVTQSSRYLVKRTGEKVFLECVQDMDHENMFWYRQDPGLGLRLIYFSYDVKMKEKGDIPEGYSVSREKKERFSLILESASTNQTSMYLCASSPPGGSVQYFGAGTRLSVL.

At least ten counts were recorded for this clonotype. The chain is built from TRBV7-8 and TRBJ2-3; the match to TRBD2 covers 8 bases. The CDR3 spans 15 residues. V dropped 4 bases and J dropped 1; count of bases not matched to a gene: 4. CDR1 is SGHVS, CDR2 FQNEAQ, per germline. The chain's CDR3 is CASSSLLAGTDTQYF. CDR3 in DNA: TGTGCCAGCAGCTCTCTACTAGCGGGCACAGATACGCAGTATTTT.

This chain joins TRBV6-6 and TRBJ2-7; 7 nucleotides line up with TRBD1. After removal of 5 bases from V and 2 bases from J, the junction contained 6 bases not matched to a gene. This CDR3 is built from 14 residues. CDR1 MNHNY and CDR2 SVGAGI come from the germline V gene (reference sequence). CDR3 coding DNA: TGTGCCAGCAGTACGACCGGGACAGCCTACGAGCAGTACTTC. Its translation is CASSTTGTAYEQYF.

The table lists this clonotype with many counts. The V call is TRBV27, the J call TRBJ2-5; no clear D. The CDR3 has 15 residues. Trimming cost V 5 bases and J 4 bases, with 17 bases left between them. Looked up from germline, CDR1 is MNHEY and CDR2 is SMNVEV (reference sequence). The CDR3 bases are TGTGCCAGCAGTGCCCTGCTAGGGAATGCAGAGACCCAGTACTTC. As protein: CASSALLGNAETQYF.

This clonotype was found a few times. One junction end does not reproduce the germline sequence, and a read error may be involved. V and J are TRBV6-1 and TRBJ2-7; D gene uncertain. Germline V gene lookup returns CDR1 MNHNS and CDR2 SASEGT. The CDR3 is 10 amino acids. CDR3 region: CASSAGQADF. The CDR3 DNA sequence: TGTGCCAGCAGTGCTGGGCAGGCCGATTTC.

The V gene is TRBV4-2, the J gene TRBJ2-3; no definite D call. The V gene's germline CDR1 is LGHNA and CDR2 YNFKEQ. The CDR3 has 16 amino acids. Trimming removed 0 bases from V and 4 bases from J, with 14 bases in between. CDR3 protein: CASSQETLEISDTQYF. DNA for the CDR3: TGTGCCAGCAGCCAAGAGACTTTGGAAATTTCAGATACGCAGTATTTT.

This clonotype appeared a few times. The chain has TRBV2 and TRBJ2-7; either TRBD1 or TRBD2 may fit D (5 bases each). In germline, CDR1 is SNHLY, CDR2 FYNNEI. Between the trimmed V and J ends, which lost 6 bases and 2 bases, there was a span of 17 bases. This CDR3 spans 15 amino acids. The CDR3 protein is CASSGTGTATYEQYF. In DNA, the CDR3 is TGTGCCAGCAGCGGTACCGGGACGGCTACCTACGAGCAGTACTTC. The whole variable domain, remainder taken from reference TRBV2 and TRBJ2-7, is EPEVTQTPSHQVTQMGQEVILRCVPISNHLYFYWYRQILGQKVEFLVSFYNNEISEKSEIFDDQFSVERPDGSNFTLKIRSTKLEDSAMYFCASSGTGTATYEQYFGPGTRLTVT.

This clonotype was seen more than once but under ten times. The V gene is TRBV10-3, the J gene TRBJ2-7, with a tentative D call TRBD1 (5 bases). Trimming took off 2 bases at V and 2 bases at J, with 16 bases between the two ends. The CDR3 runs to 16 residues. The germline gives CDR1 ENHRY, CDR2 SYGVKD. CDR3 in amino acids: CAISERRGQTPYEQYF. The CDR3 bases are TGTGCCATCAGTGAGAGAAGGGGCCAGACTCCCTACGAGCAGTACTTC.

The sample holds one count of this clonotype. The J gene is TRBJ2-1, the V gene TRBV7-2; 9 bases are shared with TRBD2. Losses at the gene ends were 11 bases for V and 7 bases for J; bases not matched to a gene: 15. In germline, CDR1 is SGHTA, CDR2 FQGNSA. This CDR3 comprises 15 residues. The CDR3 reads CASTLAGREGNEQFF. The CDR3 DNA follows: TGTGCCTCAACCCTAGCGGGGAGGGAGGGTAATGAGCAGTTCTTC.

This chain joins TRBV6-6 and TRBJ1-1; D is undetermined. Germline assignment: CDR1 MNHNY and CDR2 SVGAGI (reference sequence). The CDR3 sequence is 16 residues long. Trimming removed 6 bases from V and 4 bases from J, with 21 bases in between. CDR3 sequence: CASSSTGGETITEAFF. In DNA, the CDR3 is TGTGCCAGCAGCTCAACGGGCGGGGAGACGATCACTGAAGCTTTCTTT.

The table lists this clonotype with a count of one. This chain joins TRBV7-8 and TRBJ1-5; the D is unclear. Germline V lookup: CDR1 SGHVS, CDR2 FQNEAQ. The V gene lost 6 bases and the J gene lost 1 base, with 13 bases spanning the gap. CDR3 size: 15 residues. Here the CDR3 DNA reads TGTGCCAGCAGTCGGGATCTACTGAGCAATCAGCCCCAGCATTTT. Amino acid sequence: CASSRDLLSNQPQHF.

The CDR3 region has the DNA TGCGCCAGCAGCCAAGAAGGCGCCAGGGGTATCTCACCCCTCCACTTT. Its protein is CASSQEGARGISPLHF. The rearrangement joins TRBV4-1 to TRBJ1-6, with D maybe TRBD1 (6 bases). The CDR3 contains 16 residues. Germline V gene data show CDR1 as MGHRA and CDR2 as YSYEKL. With 0 bases removed from V and 10 bases from J, the gap between germline ends came to 16 bases.